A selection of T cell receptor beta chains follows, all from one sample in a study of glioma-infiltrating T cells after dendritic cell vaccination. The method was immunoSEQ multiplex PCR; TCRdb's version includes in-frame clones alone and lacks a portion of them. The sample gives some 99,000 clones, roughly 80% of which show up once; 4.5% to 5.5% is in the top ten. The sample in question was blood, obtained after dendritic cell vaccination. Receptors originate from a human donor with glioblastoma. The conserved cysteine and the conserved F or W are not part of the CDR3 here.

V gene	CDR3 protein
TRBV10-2	ASSDTSGGIHEQY
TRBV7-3	ASSPHGPRDVGVRNEQF
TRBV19	ASSPDFTDTQY
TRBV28	ASSLKGAITEAF
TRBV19	ASSPPHGSNTEAF
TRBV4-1	ASSQTGGSTDTQY
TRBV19	ASSMWGGLEAF
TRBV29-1	SVEKGGHEQF
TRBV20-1	SAGTKETQY
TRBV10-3	AISKGQGVQNEQF
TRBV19	ASSTGNTGELF
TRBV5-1	ASSLDRGYSYEQY
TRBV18	ASSPLAETYEQY
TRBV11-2	ASSFSGGGETQY
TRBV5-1	ASSLGKDRVYEQY
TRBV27	ASSSPSGDQETQY
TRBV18	ASSPSGAEETQY
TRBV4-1	ASSQVVQGSTNEKLF
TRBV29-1	SVNTGGETQY
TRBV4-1	ASSETGQDYGYT
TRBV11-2	ASSPISYEQY
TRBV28	ASRETGLWGYT
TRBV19	ASLDRGLGEAF
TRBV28	ASSGPGLASYNEQF
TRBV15	ATRKTGNTEAF
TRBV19	ASSMGLGNTNTQY
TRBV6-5	ASSYGAGETGYT
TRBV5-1	ASSGTGGPGQETQY
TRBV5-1	ASSLGPQGALYEQY
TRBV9	ASSRDNNYGYT
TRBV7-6	ASSSLVTGNTEAF